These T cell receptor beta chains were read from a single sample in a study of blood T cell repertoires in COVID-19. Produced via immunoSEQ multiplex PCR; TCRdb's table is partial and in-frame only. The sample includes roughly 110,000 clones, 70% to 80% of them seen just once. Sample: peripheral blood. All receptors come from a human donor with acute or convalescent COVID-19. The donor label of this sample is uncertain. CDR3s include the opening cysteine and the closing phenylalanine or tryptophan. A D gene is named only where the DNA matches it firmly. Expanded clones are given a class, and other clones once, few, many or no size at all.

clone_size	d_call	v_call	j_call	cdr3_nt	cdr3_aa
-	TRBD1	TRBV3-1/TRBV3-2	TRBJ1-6	TGTGCCAGCAGCCCCCCAGGGGGACAGGGTACATCACCCCTCCACTTT	CASSPPGGQGTSPLHF
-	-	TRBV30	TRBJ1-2	TGTGCCTGGAGTTACAGGGCCAACTATGGCTACACCTTC	CAWSYRANYGYTF
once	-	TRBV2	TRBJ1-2	TGTGCCAGCAGTGCTAGAGCAGGGGAAGGCTACACCTTC	CASSARAGEGYTF
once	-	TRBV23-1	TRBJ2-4	TGCGCCAGCGGCAACATTCAGTACTTC	CASGNIQYF
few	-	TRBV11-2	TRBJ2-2	TGTGCCAGCAGCTTAGTGGGCCTAAACACCGGGGAGCTGTTTTTT	CASSLVGLNTGELFF
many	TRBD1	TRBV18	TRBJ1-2	TGTGCCAGCACTCCGGGACAGGGGACCTATGGCTACACCTTC	CASTPGQGTYGYTF
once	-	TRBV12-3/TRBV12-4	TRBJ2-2	TGTGCCAGCAACTACTACGGGGAGCTGTTTTTT	CASNYYGELFF
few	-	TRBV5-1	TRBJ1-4	TGCGCCAGCAGCTTACAACTTTCGGGGGAAAAACTGTTTTTT	CASSLQLSGEKLFF
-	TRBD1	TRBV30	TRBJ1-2	TGTGCCTGGACCAAGACAGGGGGCGGATATGGCTACACCTTC	CAWTKTGGGYGYTF
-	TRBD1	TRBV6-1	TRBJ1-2	TGTGCCAGCAGTGAACCCGGACAGGGAGGCGGTGGCTACACCTTC	CASSEPGQGGGGYTF
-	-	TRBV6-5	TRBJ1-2	TGTGCCTCCCGGGGAAATAACTATGGCTACACCTTC	CASRGNNYGYTF
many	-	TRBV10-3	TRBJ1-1	TGTGCCATCAGTGTGGAGGCCCCGAACACTGAAGCTTTCTTT	CAISVEAPNTEAFF
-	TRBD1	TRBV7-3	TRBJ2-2	TGTGCCAGCAGCTTAAAATCGACTACACCGGGACAGGGTACCGGGGAGCTGTTTTTT	CASSLKSTTPGQGTGELFF
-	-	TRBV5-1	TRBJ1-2	TGCGCCAGCAGATCAGACACCTTCTATGGCTACACCTTC	CASRSDTFYGYTF
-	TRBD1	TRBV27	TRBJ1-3	TGTGCCAGCAGTTTACAGGGGGACTCTGGAAACACCATATATTTT	CASSLQGDSGNTIYF
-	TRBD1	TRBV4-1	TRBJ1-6	TGCGCCAGCAGCCAAGAACAGGGGGCGATTTATAATTCACCCCTCCACTTT	CASSQEQGAIYNSPLHF
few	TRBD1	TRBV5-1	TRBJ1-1	TGCGCCACCCGCACAGGGGCAGGGAACACTGAAGCTTTCTTT	CATRTGAGNTEAFF
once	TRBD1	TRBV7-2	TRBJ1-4	TGTGCCAGCAGCTTAGGAGGGGGCGCGGATGAAAAACTGTTTTTT	CASSLGGGADEKLFF
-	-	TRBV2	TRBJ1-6	TGTGCCAGCAGTGAACAGGGTTCACCCCTCCACTTT	CASSEQGSPLHF
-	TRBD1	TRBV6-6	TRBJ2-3	TGTGCCAGCAGTTCCGCAGGACAGGGAGGACATACGCAGTATTTT	CASSSAGQGGHTQYF
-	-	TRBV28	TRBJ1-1	TGTGCCACCTCCTCAGCGGCAGTCCTCACTGAAGCTTTCTTT	CATSSAAVLTEAFF
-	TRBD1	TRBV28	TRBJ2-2	TGTGCCAGCAGTTCTCTCGGACAGGGGAGGACCGGGGAGCTGTTTTTT	CASSSLGQGRTGELFF
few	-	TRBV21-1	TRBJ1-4	TGTGCCAGCAGCAAAGGGGGGAGGGGAAGGGAAAAACTGTTTTTT	CASSKGGRGREKLFF
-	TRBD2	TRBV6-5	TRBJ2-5	TGTGCCAGCAAATCCAGCGGGGGGTACCAAGAGACCCAGTACTTC	CASKSSGGYQETQYF
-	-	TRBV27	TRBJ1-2	TGTGCCAGCAGCCCCCCCGGAGGAGGCTACACCTTC	CASSPPGGGYTF
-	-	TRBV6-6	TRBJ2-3	TGTGCCAGCAGTCCCTCATGGGTCAGGGGAGGCACAGATACGCAGTATTTT	CASSPSWVRGGTDTQYF